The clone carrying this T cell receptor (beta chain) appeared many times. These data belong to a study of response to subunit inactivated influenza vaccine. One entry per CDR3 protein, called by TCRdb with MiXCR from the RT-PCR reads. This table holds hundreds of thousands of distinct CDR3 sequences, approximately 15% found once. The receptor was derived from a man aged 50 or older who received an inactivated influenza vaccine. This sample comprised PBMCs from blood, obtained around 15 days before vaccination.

The chain's CDR3 is CASSLGLAGSADTQYF. CDR3 DNA sequence: TGTGCCAGCAGCTTAGGTCTAGCGGGGTCCGCAGATACGCAGTATTTT. This chain uses TRBV7-2 with TRBJ2-3; 9 nucleotides align to TRBD2. This CDR3 region has 16 residues. Germline V lookup: CDR1 SGHTA, CDR2 FQGNSA. J gave up 4 bases and V 1 base, and 6 bases lay outside the gene matches. Full variable domain (missing parts from reference TRBV7-2 and TRBJ2-3): GAGVSQSPSNKVTEKGKDVELRCDPISGHTALYWYRQSLGQGLEFLIYFQGNSAPDKSGLPSDRFSAERTGGSVSTLTIQRTQQEDSAVYLCASSLGLAGSADTQYFGPGTRLTVL.